The source of this TCR beta chain is a study of CD8+ T cells in alopecia areata. About the research overall: Treated patients were given 5 to 10 mg oral tofacitinib twice daily. Tofacitinib therapy took 6 to 18 months; 6 months off drug came after.

Following RNA extraction, reverse transcription yielded cDNA that acted as the sequencing template. Sequencing used immunoSEQ multiplex PCR; TCRdb keeps in-frame clones, though not all of them. The sample includes about 130,000 clones, approximately 49% of them seen just once. A FACSAria was used to sort CD4+ and CD8+ T cells. These cells came from PBMCs. Between the trimmed V and J ends, which lost 6 bases and 3 bases, there was a span of 24 bases. CDR1 and CDR2 from the germline V gene are KGHSH and LQKENI. The CDR3 runs 17 residues. Sequenced material: CD8+ T cells sorted from blood, taken at week 0. The sequence was collected from a human donor with alopecia areata. The chain links TRBV18 to TRBJ2-7; a weak D match, TRBD2 (6 bases). The CDR3 DNA reads TGTGCCAGCTCGCCCCGCGCTGGCGGAGGGACCTACTACGAGCAGTACTTC. Its translation is CASSPRAGGGTYYEQYF.